Detailed here is one T cell receptor (beta chain). As yet, its antigen is unknown. CDR3 length: 18 amino acids. CDR1 and CDR2 (germline): LNHDA, SQIVND (reference sequence). The junction had 11 bases not matched to a gene; V was cut back by 4 bases and J by 0 bases. CD4+CD25+CD127- Tregs, CD4+CD25- non-Tregs, CD4 and CD8 cells were sorted. The data belong to a study of Tregs in tolerant kidney transplant recipients. Across the study: The nonmyeloablative bone marrow transplants came from related graft donors, with transient mixed chimerism. Overall study results and limits: Few patients were studied, so findings need validation in larger groups. Tregs expanded with activated donor B cells seemed most donor-specific.

Sequencing used immunoSEQ multiplex PCR; TCRdb keeps in-frame clones, though not all of them. The table shows roughly 99,000 clones, with roughly 93% occurring only once. This clonotype was obtained from a human donor who received a combined kidney and bone marrow transplant. The chain has TRBV19 and TRBJ2-1; 8 bases align to TRBD2. This sample comprised CD4+ T cells from blood, obtained before the transplant. CDR3 nucleotides: TGTGCCAGTAGTAGGGGCCTTAGCGGGATAAGCTCCTACAATGAGCAGTTCTTC. Translated: CASSRGLSGISSYNEQFF. Together with reference TRBV19 and TRBJ2-1, the CDR3 gives the full variable domain: DGGITQSPKYLFRKEGQNVTLSCEQNLNHDAMYWYRQDPGQGLRLIYYSQIVNDFQKGDIAEGYSVSREKKESFPLTVTSAQKNPTAFYLCASSRGLSGISSYNEQFFGPGTRLTVL.